This T cell receptor (beta chain) is drawn from a study of T cells in Graves' hyperthyroidism and ophthalmopathy. The investigators amplified TCR beta CDR3 regions from RNA transcripts. First-round RT-PCR of the TCR CDR3 relied on the HTBI primer set. Via MiXCR, TCRdb re-called the multiplex PCR reads, giving one row per CDR3 protein. The data contain about 200,000 distinct CDR3 sequences, around 16% of them seen just once; the ten biggest clones take up about 56%. Germline CDR1 is DFQATT and CDR2 is SNEGSKA (reference sequence). The CDR3 has 14 residues. V was shortened by 3 bases and J by 0 bases, with 9 bases between the two germline ends.

Sequencing was done on a sample of blood. This sequence joins TRBV20-1 and TRBJ2-1; D remains ambiguous. The clonotype originates from a woman between 50 and 59 years old with Graves' hyperthyroidism. The CDR3: CSASGVSSYNEQFF. In DNA, the CDR3 is TGCAGTGCTAGCGGAGTCAGCTCCTACAATGAGCAGTTCTTC.